This T cell receptor beta chain appears in the sequencing data of a study of blood T cell repertoires in COVID-19. Study-wide background: The samples span acute and convalescent COVID-19 from the United States, Italy and Spain. Sample material is recorded as cDNA or gDNA derived from T cells, B-cell-depleted T cells, or PBMCs.

With 4 bases clipped from V and 6 bases from J, the junction kept 6 bases outside the gene matches. Germline assignment: CDR1 SGHDN and CDR2 FVKESK. The CDR3 contains 14 residues. Across about two dozen US areas, participants ranged in age from about 18 to 89 years. Only in-frame clones appear in the TCRdb table, and some are missing; sequencing was by immunoSEQ multiplex PCR. The sample records roughly 270,000 clones, roughly 80% being singletons. Input material: PBMCs or T cells enriched from blood (not recorded which). This sequence originates from a man between 35 and 55 years old who had been exposed to COVID-19. The rearrangement uses TRBV14 and TRBJ1-2; 9 nucleotides match TRBD1. CDR3 sequence reads: CASSLTGTGHGYTF. For the CDR3, the DNA is TGTGCCAGCAGCCTGACCGGGACAGGGCATGGCTACACCTTC. Using reference TRBV14 and TRBJ1-2 for the parts outside the CDR3, the full variable domain is EAGVTQFPSHSVIEKGQTVTLRCDPISGHDNLYWYRRVMGKEIKFLLHFVKESKQDESGMPNNRFLAERTGGTYSTLKVQPAELEDSGVYFCASSLTGTGHGYTFGSGTRLTVV.